Sequencing of this T cell receptor (beta chain) was carried out in a study of a mutant IDH1 vaccine in newly diagnosed glioma. Study-level background: Most patients had radiochemotherapy with temozolomide before enrollment; others had one alone.

As for time point: week 47, end of study. In every dose of vaccine, 300 ug of mutant IDH1 20-mer peptide was given alongside topical imiquimod. Sequencing used immunoSEQ multiplex PCR; TCRdb keeps in-frame clones, though not all of them. Of approximately 35,000 clones in the sample, 80% to 95% were seen once. Concerning this clone itself: The target antigen is unknown.

The source was PBMCs, collected from a glioma patient whose treatment included an IDH1 peptide vaccine. The receptor comes from a woman in her forties with glioma.

CDR3 in amino acids: CASSWGVWNTEAFF. CDR3 DNA sequence: TGTGCCAGCTCTTGGGGGGTCTGGAACACTGAAGCTTTCTTT. The chain uses TRBV6-1 and TRBJ1-1, with D tentatively TRBD1 (5 bases). V was shortened by 8 bases and J by 1 base, with 14 bases between the two germline ends. Looked up from germline, CDR1 is MNHNS and CDR2 is SASEGT. This CDR3 contains 14 residues.